This T cell receptor (beta chain) was captured by sequencing in a study of molecular identifiers for immune sequencing clone quantification. The CDR3 runs to 19 residues. From germline, CDR1 is SQVTM and CDR2 ANQGSEA. TCRdb analysed the PCR reads with MiXCR anew, one entry per CDR3 protein. The sample shows hundreds of thousands of distinct CDR3 sequences, about 25% of them seen only once. Concerning this clonotype: The junction differs from germline at one of its ends, possibly a read error.

The sequence came from a human donor in good health. Some libraries in this study had Jurkat cell RNA spiked in. The chain is built from TRBV29-1 and TRBJ1-3; 9 bases match TRBD1. Material: naive CD8+ T cells from blood, with Jurkat cell RNA spiked in. As for subset: FACS-sorted CD8+CD4-CCR7+CD45RA+ naive T cells. CDR3: CSVEMDRGFEVGAGNAIYF. The CDR3 region has the DNA TGCAGCGTTGAAATGGACAGGGGATTTGAGGTCGGCGCTGGAAACGCCATATATTTT. The full variable domain, its missing parts supplied by reference TRBV29-1 and TRBJ1-3, is SAVISQKPSRDICQRGTSLTIQCQVDSQVTMMFWYRQQPGQSLTLIATANQGSEATYESGFVIDKFPISRPNLTFSTLTVSNMSPEDSSIYLCSVEMDRGFEVGAGNAIYFGEGSWLTVV.